The 30 T cell receptor beta chains below come from one sample, sequenced in a study of response to subunit inactivated influenza vaccine. TCRdb passed the RT-PCR reads through MiXCR, listing each CDR3 protein once. The data contain about 620,000 distinct CDR3 sequences, 12% of them singletons. The specimen comprised PBMCs from blood, sampled on the day of vaccination. All receptors come from a man aged 50-60 years who received an inactivated influenza vaccine.

This clonotype has at least ten counts. The chain combines TRBV20-1 with TRBJ2-7; TRBD2 agrees at 10 bases. Trimming removed 6 bases from V and 0 bases from J; junction bases left unmatched: 2. This CDR3 spans 13 amino acids. CDR1 is DFQATT, CDR2 SNEGSKA, per germline (reference sequence). CDR3 loop: CSATSGNSYEQYF. CDR3 nucleotides: TGCAGTGCCACTAGCGGGAACTCCTACGAGCAGTACTTC.

This clonotype occurred a few times. The J gene is TRBJ2-5, the V gene TRBV25-1, with D tentatively TRBD1 (6 bases). Germline lookup yields CDR1 MGHDK and CDR2 SYGVNS. This CDR3 region has 17 residues. V lost 0 bases and J 0 bases, leaving 14 bases between the germline ends. CDR3 amino acids: CASSEYGLGAHQETQYF. CDR3 nucleotide sequence: TGTGCCAGCAGTGAATATGGGTTGGGGGCCCACCAAGAGACCCAGTACTTC.

About this clonotype itself: A read error may account for a junction end that differs from germline. The chain is built from TRBV4-1 and TRBJ2-2; TRBD2 might be the D (6 bases). Germline values: CDR1 MGHRA, CDR2 YSYEKL. The CDR3 contains 16 residues. CDR3 nucleotides: TGCGCCAGCAGCCTTTTCGGACGCCAACCCACCGGGGGGCTGTTTTTT. Translation: CASSLFGRQPTGGLFF.

The chain employs TRBV24-1 and TRBJ2-7; 7 nucleotides match TRBD1. J lost 5 bases, V lost 5 bases, and 2 bases had no gene match. Per germline, CDR1 KGHDR and CDR2 SFDVKD. The CDR3 spans 12 residues. CDR3 residues: CATSATGNEQYF. CDR3 coding DNA: TGTGCCACCAGTGCGACAGGGAACGAGCAGTACTTC.

The rearrangement joins TRBV14 to TRBJ1-2, with 7 nucleotides matching TRBD1. J gave up 5 bases and V 0 bases, and 3 bases lay outside the gene matches. The germline CDR1 and CDR2 sequences are SGHDN and FVKESK. There are 14 residues in the CDR3. The CDR3 region is CASSQDQGGYGYTF. The CDR3 bases are TGTGCCAGCAGCCAAGATCAGGGGGGATATGGCTACACCTTC.

The CDR3 DNA follows: TGTGCCAGCAGGCGACAGGGTGTAGCCAAAAACATTCAGTACTTC. Translated, it gives CASRRQGVAKNIQYF. The chain carries TRBV28 and TRBJ2-4; 7 nucleotides line up with TRBD1. CDR3 size: 15 residues. After removal of 6 bases from V and 0 bases from J, the junction contained 5 bases not matched to a gene. Germline V gene lookup returns CDR1 MDHEN and CDR2 SYDVKM.

The chain links TRBV20-1 to TRBJ2-5; TRBD1 aligns across 11 bases. Germline assignment: CDR1 DFQATT and CDR2 SNEGSKA (reference sequence). The V and J ends lost 6 bases and 5 bases, in that order; junction bases with no gene match: 17. The CDR3 is 17 residues long. CDR3 nucleotides: TGCAGTGCGTACGCCGGGACAGGGGGACTTAACCTCGAGACCCAGTACTTC. This translates into CSAYAGTGGLNLETQYF.

This clonotype was detected many times. This chain joins TRBV7-8 and TRBJ2-2; 10 bases align to TRBD2. Losses at the gene ends were 4 bases for V and 2 bases for J; bases not matched to a gene: 4. Germline V gene sequence: CDR1 SGHVS, CDR2 FQNEAQ. The CDR3 length is 16 residues. CDR3 protein: CASSSRTSGNTGELFF. As DNA, the CDR3 is TGTGCCAGCAGCTCCCGGACTAGCGGAAACACCGGGGAGCTGTTTTTT.

This clonotype was detected many times. V is TRBV3-1 and J is TRBJ2-7, with 8 nucleotides matching TRBD2. Germline loops: CDR1 LGHDT, CDR2 YNNKEL (reference sequence). This CDR3 spans 15 amino acids. Unmatched junction bases numbered 10, after V lost 4 bases and J lost 5 bases. Written as DNA, the CDR3 is TGTGCCAGCAGCCCCTCCTCCGGGACTAGGAACGAGCAGTACTTC. Translated: CASSPSSGTRNEQYF.

This clonotype has just a few counts. The chain uses TRBV2 and TRBJ2-3, with D perhaps matching TRBD1 (5 bases). This CDR3 is built from 14 residues. Germline V lookup: CDR1 SNHLY, CDR2 FYNNEI. The V end lost 8 bases, the J end lost 15 bases, and 27 bases lay between the germline ends. CDR3 in DNA: TGTGCCAGCGCCCAAGGACATGGTAACCTTATGTTCTATTTT. Its translation is CASAQGHGNLMFYF.

The table lists this clonotype with a few counts. The rearrangement joins TRBV5-6 to TRBJ1-5; unclear D gene. The germline CDR1 and CDR2 sequences are SGHDT and YYEEEE. Trimming took off 1 base at V and 7 bases at J, with 12 bases between the two ends. The CDR3 is made up of 14 amino acids. The CDR3 region is CASSLSGVSQPQHF. The CDR3 DNA sequence: TGTGCCAGCAGCTTGTCCGGGGTAAGCCAGCCCCAGCATTTT.

The table lists this clonotype with many counts. The chain is built from TRBV5-6 and TRBJ2-5; D not resolved. Germline CDR1 is SGHDT and CDR2 is YYEEEE. The CDR3 has 11 residues. V lost 5 bases to trimming and J lost 5 bases, with 7 bases between them. DNA for the CDR3: TGTGCCAGCAGTTTTGTGGAGACCCAGTACTTC. As protein: CASSFVETQYF.

This clonotype appeared a few times. This chain joins TRBV11-2 and TRBJ2-3; D gene unclear. V dropped 6 bases and J dropped 0 bases, with 13 bases sitting between them. The CDR3 covers 15 residues. Germline CDR1 reads SGHAT; CDR2 reads FQNNGV. CDR3 nucleotides: TGTGCCAGCAGGCGACCGGGCCGAAGCACAGATACGCAGTATTTT. Translation gives CASRRPGRSTDTQYF.

This clonotype was seen at least ten times. The CDR3 reads CVGWSGEVPDTQYF. CDR3 sequence (DNA): TGCGTCGGATGGAGCGGGGAGGTCCCAGATACGCAGTATTTT. The chain has TRBV20-1 and TRBJ2-3; 7 nucleotides match TRBD2. Germline CDR1 DFQATT, CDR2 SNEGSKA (reference sequence). The CDR3 is 14 amino acids.

V gene TRBV12-3 or TRBV12-4 combines with J gene TRBJ1-2; D call uncertain. CDR3 length: 13 amino acids. Deletions cut 6 bases from V and 4 bases from J, with 12 bases between. CDR3 sequence reads: CASSYDSAYGYTF. In DNA form, the CDR3 reads TGTGCCAGCAGCTACGATTCAGCCTATGGCTACACCTTC.

This clonotype came up a few times. The chain uses TRBV12-3 or TRBV12-4 and TRBJ1-2, with a weak D call TRBD1 (6 bases). This CDR3 region has 14 residues. Trimming took 0 bases from V and 4 from J, leaving 9 bases between them. The CDR3 sequence: CASSLATGIYGYTF. CDR3 nucleotide sequence: TGTGCCAGCAGTTTAGCTACAGGGATCTATGGCTACACCTTC.

V is TRBV12-3 or TRBV12-4 and J is TRBJ2-6, with 8 bases matching TRBD1. With 4 bases clipped from V and 2 bases from J, the junction kept 10 bases outside the gene matches. The CDR3 extends over 18 amino acids. CDR3 nucleotide sequence: TGTGCCAGCAGTTCCGGGACAGGCTCGATCCCTGGGGCCAACGTCCTGACTTTC. This encodes CASSSGTGSIPGANVLTF.

This clonotype appeared a few times. The V gene is TRBV24-1, the J gene TRBJ1-4; no definite D call. CDR1 and CDR2 from the germline V gene are KGHDR and SFDVKD. The V end lost 3 bases, the J end lost 7 bases, and 14 bases lay between the germline ends. This CDR3 is 15 amino acids long. The chain's CDR3 is CATSDPRRFGEKLFF. CDR3 DNA sequence: TGTGCCACCAGTGATCCGCGGCGCTTCGGTGAAAAACTGTTTTTT.

This clonotype was detected ten times or more. V usage is TRBV20-1 and J usage is TRBJ2-1, with 8 nucleotides matching TRBD2. The ends lost 1 base at V and 1 base at J; junction bases unmatched: 3. This CDR3 has 15 amino acids. The germline V gene encodes CDR1 DFQATT and CDR2 SNEGSKA (reference sequence). CDR3 in DNA: TGCAGTGCTAGAGGCCTAGCGGGTTCCTACAATGAGCAGTTCTTC. Translation: CSARGLAGSYNEQFF.

The chain joins TRBV5-5 to TRBJ2-3, with D possibly being TRBD1 or TRBD2 (6 bases each). V was shortened by 4 bases and J by 8 bases, with 20 bases between the two germline ends. Germline lookup yields CDR1 SGHKS and CDR2 YYEKEE (reference sequence). The CDR3 spans 15 residues. CDR3 protein: CASSPRTGEGGTQYF. The DNA for the CDR3 is TGTGCCAGCAGCCCCCGTACAGGCGAGGGGGGTACGCAGTATTTT.

The CDR3 nucleotides are TGCAGTGCTAGAAAGACTAGCGGGCGTCAAGATACGCAGTATTTT. Encoded protein: CSARKTSGRQDTQYF. V usage is TRBV20-1 and J usage is TRBJ2-3, with TRBD2 identical over 10 bases. Germline trimming cut 2 bases from V and 5 bases from J; bases unmatched to any gene: 7. Germline V gene sequence: CDR1 DFQATT, CDR2 SNEGSKA (reference sequence). This CDR3 has 15 residues.

This clonotype was seen a few times. This chain connects TRBV12-3 or TRBV12-4 to TRBJ2-7; D may be TRBD1 or TRBD2 (6 bases each). The CDR3 spans 15 residues. Trimming removed 2 bases from V and 4 bases from J, with 15 bases in between. Here the CDR3 reads CASSLLLGGGYEQYF. As DNA, the CDR3 is TGTGCCAGCAGTTTATTGCTCGGGGGCGGGTACGAGCAGTACTTC.

CDR3 nucleotide sequence: TGTGCCAGCAGCACATTAGCGGGGGGCCTAGCCAAAAACATTCAGTACTTC. Protein sequence: CASSTLAGGLAKNIQYF. V is TRBV7-9 and J is TRBJ2-4, with TRBD2 identical over 10 bases. The V gene's germline CDR1 is SEHNR and CDR2 FQNEAQ (reference sequence). Trimming took 5 bases from V and 0 from J; bases not matched to a gene: 7. The CDR3 loop spans 17 amino acids.

V and J are TRBV25-1 and TRBJ2-2, with 7 bases matching TRBD1. Looked up from germline, CDR1 is MGHDK and CDR2 is SYGVNS. This CDR3 is 16 amino acids long. V dropped 1 base and J dropped 4; count of bases not matched to a gene: 6. Here the CDR3 DNA reads TGTGCCAGCAGTGAATTATTAGGGGGCGGCACCGGGGAGCTGTTTTTT. Protein product: CASSELLGGGTGELFF.

This clonotype has more than one count but fewer than ten. This chain connects TRBV5-1 to TRBJ1-2; D is perhaps TRBD1 (5 bases). CDR1 and CDR2 (germline): SGHRS, YFSETQ. Trimming shortened V by 4 bases and J by 2 bases, and 12 bases separated the two germline ends. This CDR3 spans 14 amino acids. The CDR3 DNA sequence: TGCGCCAGCAGCCTGACGACAGAGAACTATGGCTACACCTTC. Protein product: CASSLTTENYGYTF.

Many counts were recorded for this clonotype. The chain uses TRBV6-2 or TRBV6-3 and TRBJ2-1; D not certain. This CDR3 region has 13 residues. With 2 bases removed from V and 7 bases from J, the gap between germline ends came to 9 bases. The V gene's germline CDR1 is MNHEY and CDR2 SVGEGT. The CDR3 bases are TGTGCCAGCAGTTACAGGGATCGGAATGAGCAGTTCTTC. Its translation: CASSYRDRNEQFF.

The chain links TRBV6-4 to TRBJ2-2, with 9 nucleotides matching TRBD1. This CDR3 is built from 15 residues. Trimming removed 5 bases from V and 7 bases from J; junction bases left unmatched: 8. Germline CDR1 is MRHNA and CDR2 is SNTAGT. The CDR3 DNA sequence: TGTGCCAGCAGTCCACAGGGGGCGCATGGCGGGGAGCTGTTTTTT. This gives the protein CASSPQGAHGGELFF.

This chain links TRBV7-9 with TRBJ2-5; 11 bases agree with TRBD1. The CDR3 length is 14 residues. The V gene's germline CDR1 is SEHNR and CDR2 FQNEAQ (reference sequence). V shed 7 bases and J 3 bases; nucleotides not matched to a gene: 4. The CDR3 DNA follows: TGTGCCAGCAACTCGGGACAGGGGGAAGAGACCCAGTACTTC. It yields the protein CASNSGQGEETQYF.

The rearrangement uses TRBV15 and TRBJ2-1; no clear D. The CDR3 covers 15 residues. V shed 8 bases and J shed 0 bases, with 14 bases lying between them. Per germline, CDR1 LNHNV and CDR2 YYDKDF (reference sequence). In DNA, the CDR3 is TGTGCCACCGGAACCCAACAGAGCTCCTACAATGAGCAGTTCTTC. Translated, it gives CATGTQQSSYNEQFF.

This clonotype was observed a few times. The V and J genes are TRBV4-1 and TRBJ2-1, with 7 bases matching TRBD2. CDR3 length: 14 amino acids. Germline-derived CDR1 and CDR2 are MGHRA and YSYEKL. Trimming removed 1 base from V and 7 bases from J; junction bases left unmatched: 4. The CDR3 nucleotides are TGCGCCAGCAGCCAAGTCGATAGCGGGAATGAGCAGTTCTTC. It is translated as CASSQVDSGNEQFF.